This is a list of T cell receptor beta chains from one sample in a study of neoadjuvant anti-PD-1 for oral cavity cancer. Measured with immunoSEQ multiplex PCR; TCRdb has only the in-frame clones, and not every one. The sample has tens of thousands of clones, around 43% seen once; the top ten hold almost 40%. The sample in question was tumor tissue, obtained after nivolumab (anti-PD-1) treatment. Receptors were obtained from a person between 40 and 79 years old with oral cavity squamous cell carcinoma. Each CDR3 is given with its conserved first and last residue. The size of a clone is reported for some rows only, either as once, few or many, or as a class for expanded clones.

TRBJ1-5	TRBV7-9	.	CASSLGEQPQHF
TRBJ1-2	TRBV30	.	CAWSAGVRDGYTF
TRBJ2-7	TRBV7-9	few	CASSPSGGYSSYEQYF
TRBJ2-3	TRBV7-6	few	CASSLSPAGGLADTQYF
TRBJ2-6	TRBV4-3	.	CASSQLLGLRSSGANVLTF
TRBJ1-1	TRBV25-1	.	CASSGRGNTEAFF
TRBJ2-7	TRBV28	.	CASSRLGTGDEQYF
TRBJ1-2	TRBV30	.	CAWLTGTIRGYGYTF
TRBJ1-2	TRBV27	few	CASSLTGGYGYTF
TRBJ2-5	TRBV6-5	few	CASSPPTETQYF